The clone carrying this TCR beta chain is medium-sized in the sample. The antigen remains unidentified. TCRdb re-derived calls from the 5' RACE reads in MiXCR, one entry per CDR3 protein. The sample lists fewer than 30,000 distinct CDR3 sequences; around 12% were seen once. Germline V gene lookup returns CDR1 SEHNR and CDR2 FQNEAQ (reference sequence). Trimming shortened V by 2 bases and J by 4 bases, and 8 bases separated the two germline ends. The length of the CDR3 is 13 residues. The sample originates from a study of T-cell memory formation after mild COVID-19. Overall study: Largely, the TCR clusters proved donor specific. Study-wide results and caveats: There were some responding clones in pre-infection memory, which suggested that cross-reactive memory had joined. Contracting clones, day 15 to 85, had balanced CD4/CD8, and later expanders favored CD4+.

Sequencing was carried out using PBMCs or a T cell subset sorted from them (not recorded which). The rearrangement links TRBV7-9 to TRBJ1-1; D gene uncertain. The receptor was derived from an adult woman who had mild COVID-19 (a few samples of this study predate the infection). Cell type and time point are not known. The CDR3 protein is CASSLIGPTEAFF. The DNA of the CDR3 is TGTGCCAGCAGCTTAATAGGGCCCACTGAAGCTTTCTTT.